These 20 T cell receptor beta chains were all obtained from the same sample, sequenced in a study of identical twins. TCRdb recomputed calls from the 5' RACE reads with MiXCR, one row per CDR3 protein. The sample has roughly 250,000 distinct CDR3 sequences; 6.5% to 9% are singletons. These records were also assigned to another study, of yellow fever vaccine responses in identical twins.

The sample comprised CD8+ T cells sorted from blood. All receptors come from a woman younger than 35 in good health.

This clonotype was seen more than once but under ten times. CDR3 loop: CASSGGLAVLSSYNEQFF. In DNA, the CDR3 is TGTGCCAGCAGTGGCGGACTAGCGGTCTTGAGCTCCTACAATGAGCAGTTCTTC. V and J are TRBV27 and TRBJ2-1; 10 bases align to TRBD2. Losses at the gene ends were 5 bases for V and 0 bases for J; bases not matched to a gene: 10. The CDR3 runs to 18 residues. Germline values: CDR1 MNHEY, CDR2 SMNVEV (reference sequence).

This clonotype was found a few times. This rearrangement joins TRBV20-1 to TRBJ2-3, with 9 bases aligning to TRBD2. Germline V gene data show CDR1 as DFQATT and CDR2 as SNEGSKA (reference sequence). The CDR3 covers 13 residues. After removal of 3 bases from V and 8 bases from J, the junction contained 6 bases not matched to a gene. The DNA of the CDR3 is TGCAGTGCTAGTTTTAGCGGGAGTGGTACGCAGTATTTT. It codes for CSASFSGSGTQYF.

This rearrangement joins TRBV27 to TRBJ2-1; 8 bases are a match to TRBD1. Trimming removed 7 bases from V and 7 bases from J; junction bases left unmatched: 18. The CDR3 sequence is 17 residues long. Germline assignment: CDR1 MNHEY and CDR2 SMNVEV (reference sequence). The CDR3 spells CASTSVGSQGAGNEQFF. CDR3 DNA sequence: TGTGCCAGCACCTCAGTAGGGAGTCAGGGGGCAGGAAATGAGCAGTTCTTC.

This clonotype has more than one count but fewer than ten. V usage is TRBV13 and J usage is TRBJ2-1, with 11 bases identical to TRBD2. The germline V gene encodes CDR1 PRHDT and CDR2 FYEKMQ (reference sequence). The CDR3 has 16 amino acids. V shed 5 bases and J 4 bases; nucleotides not matched to a gene: 7. Written as DNA, the CDR3 is TGTGCCAGCAGCGCCCTAGCGGGGGGACCTTACAATGAGCAGTTCTTC. This sequence encodes CASSALAGGPYNEQFF.

This clonotype showed up just a few times. This sequence joins TRBV7-2 and TRBJ1-5; 7 bases fit TRBD1. CDR1 is SGHTA and CDR2 is FQGNSA in the germline V gene. The ends lost 4 bases at V and 4 bases at J; junction bases unmatched: 7. CDR3 length equals 15 residues. The chain's CDR3 is CASSSEGGWNQPQHF. CDR3 DNA sequence: TGTGCCAGCAGCTCAGAAGGGGGCTGGAATCAGCCCCAGCATTTT.

This clonotype was seen a handful of times. This sequence joins TRBV5-6 and TRBJ2-1; 8 nucleotides agree with TRBD2. V dropped 7 bases and J dropped 13; count of bases not matched to a gene: 10. The CDR3 runs 12 residues. Per the germline V gene, CDR1 is SGHDT and CDR2 is YYEEEE. CDR3 protein: CASARGGASQFF. The CDR3, as DNA: TGTGCCAGCGCCCGGGGGGGGGCCTCACAGTTCTTC.

This clonotype was counted ten times or more. This chain connects TRBV7-9 to TRBJ2-1; TRBD2 matches 12 bases. The V segment lost 5 bases and the J segment 7 bases; nucleotides outside the gene matches: 6. In germline, CDR1 is SEHNR, CDR2 FQNEAQ (reference sequence). The length of the CDR3 is 15 residues. The CDR3: CASSARLAGVNEQFF. The CDR3 DNA reads as TGTGCCAGCAGCGCGCGACTAGCGGGAGTGAATGAGCAGTTCTTC.

The chain carries TRBV12-3 or TRBV12-4 and TRBJ1-6; 7 nucleotides match TRBD1. The CDR3 consists of 15 residues. V lost 4 bases, J lost 7 bases, and 7 bases stayed unmatched. In DNA, the CDR3 is TGTGCCAGCAGTTATGGCAGGGGGTACAATTCACCCCTCCACTTT. Its protein is CASSYGRGYNSPLHF.

This clonotype was detected only a few times. The chain joins TRBV5-1 to TRBJ2-1; D is possibly TRBD1 (6 bases). Trimming shortened V by 4 bases and J by 1 base, and 12 bases separated the two germline ends. This CDR3 region has 15 residues. Germline V gene sequence: CDR1 SGHRS, CDR2 YFSETQ. The CDR3 nucleotides are TGCGCCAGCAGCCCACAGGGAGAATCCTACAATGAGCAGTTCTTC. Translating it yields CASSPQGESYNEQFF.

The genes are TRBV7-9 and TRBJ2-2; D is undetermined. V lost 2 bases, J lost 3 bases, and 7 bases lay in between. Germline CDR1 reads SEHNR; CDR2 reads FQNEAQ (reference sequence). The CDR3 has 14 amino acids. CDR3 sequence reads: CASSLKADTGELFF. CDR3 coding DNA: TGTGCCAGCAGCTTAAAAGCAGACACCGGGGAGCTGTTTTTT.

This clonotype was observed many times. The V call is TRBV29-1, the J call TRBJ2-1; D unclear. V shed 0 bases and J shed 0 bases, with 9 bases lying between them. Germline V gene data show CDR1 as SQVTM and CDR2 as ANQGSEA. The CDR3 length is 15 residues. CDR3 residues: CSVEDGESSYNEQFF. The CDR3 nucleotides are TGCAGCGTTGAAGATGGAGAGAGCTCCTACAATGAGCAGTTCTTC.

This clonotype was recorded at least ten times. J is TRBJ2-1 and V is TRBV12-3 or TRBV12-4, with a possible D match to TRBD2 (5 bases). V dropped 5 bases and J dropped 0 bases, with 11 bases sitting between them. The CDR3 runs 15 residues. The CDR3 loop is CASSPLGSSYNEQFF. The CDR3 DNA reads as TGTGCCAGCAGTCCCCTGGGGAGCTCCTACAATGAGCAGTTCTTC.

This clonotype occurred many times. CDR3 bases: TGTGCCAGCAGCCAGGATCGGGGGGGTAATTCACCCCTCCACTTT. Residues: CASSQDRGGNSPLHF. The rearrangement joins TRBV4-2 to TRBJ1-6; tentative D call: TRBD1 (5 bases). Germline lookup yields CDR1 LGHNA and CDR2 YNFKEQ. The V gene lost 3 bases and the J gene lost 6 bases, with 12 bases spanning the gap. This CDR3 comprises 15 residues.

A few counts support this clonotype. The chain combines TRBV5-5 with TRBJ2-7; 8 bases are shared with TRBD1. The J segment lost 4 bases and the V segment lost 4 bases, leaving 16 bases of the junction unmatched. The CDR3 totals 17 residues. Germline V gene sequence: CDR1 SGHKS, CDR2 YYEKEE (reference sequence). The CDR3 DNA reads as TGTGCCAGCAGCCCCCGACAGGGGCCTGGGAGCAGGTACGAGCAGTACGTC. Translating it yields CASSPRQGPGSRYEQYV.

The chain couples TRBV5-1 to TRBJ2-1; no reliable D call. CDR3 length equals 13 residues. Trimming removed 0 bases at V and 6 bases at J, with 7 bases between. Germline V gene data show CDR1 as SGHRS and CDR2 as YFSETQ. CDR3 bases: TGCGCCAGCAGCTTGGACAGAAGCAATGAGCAGTTCTTC. Its protein product is CASSLDRSNEQFF.

This clonotype was seen many times. The chain links TRBV29-1 to TRBJ1-1, with 9 nucleotides matching TRBD1. The CDR3 has 12 amino acids. Germline values: CDR1 SQVTM, CDR2 ANQGSEA. The junction had 4 bases not matched to a gene; V was cut back by 7 bases and J by 4 bases. CDR3 sequence reads: CSDGQGTTEAFF. DNA for the CDR3: TGCAGCGATGGACAGGGGACCACTGAAGCTTTCTTT.

This clonotype occurred a few times. This chain links TRBV12-3 or TRBV12-4 with TRBJ1-5, with TRBD1 as a possible D gene (5 bases). Trimming shortened V by 7 bases and J by 3 bases, and 13 bases separated the two germline ends. The CDR3 runs 14 residues. The CDR3 region has the DNA TGTGCCAGCAACGAAGCAGGGTACAATCAGCCCCAGCATTTT. Translation: CASNEAGYNQPQHF.

The chain is built from TRBV3-1 and TRBJ2-1, with D uncertain. This CDR3 spans 15 amino acids. Germline V gene lookup returns CDR1 LGHDT and CDR2 YNNKEL (reference sequence). The V gene lost 1 base and the J gene lost 5 bases, with 12 bases spanning the gap. The CDR3 coding sequence is TGTGCCAGCAGCCAAGTCGCGTTGTTCGACAATGAGCAGTTCTTC. This gives the protein CASSQVALFDNEQFF.

This clonotype was found a few times. This sequence joins TRBV29-1 and TRBJ1-2; D gene unclear. Trimming took off 7 bases at V and 0 bases at J, with 12 bases between the two ends. The germline V gene encodes CDR1 SQVTM and CDR2 ANQGSEA. The CDR3 totals 13 residues. The CDR3 here is CSAGRITNYGYTF. Here the CDR3 DNA reads TGCAGCGCCGGCAGGATTACTAACTATGGCTACACCTTC.

This chain connects TRBV29-1 to TRBJ2-3; TRBD1 matches 9 bases. Germline V CDR1 and CDR2: SQVTM, ANQGSEA. After removal of 0 bases from V and 3 bases from J, the junction contained 4 bases not matched to a gene. The CDR3 totals 15 residues. Written as DNA, the CDR3 is TGCAGCGTTGAAGACACAGGGGGCAGAACAGATACGCAGTATTTT. Amino acid sequence: CSVEDTGGRTDTQYF.